This T cell receptor beta chain comes out of a study of graft-versus-host responses after intestinal transplantation. Overall study: Multivisceral, liver-intestinal, or isolated intestinal transplants were received by the recipients. Recipients were all induced with anti-thymocyte globulin, then given tacrolimus and steroids for 3 to 4 years.

Findings and caveats of the study: Some patients had graft-donor T cell macrochimerism. In their allografts, the ratios of graft-versus-host to host-versus-graft T cell clones were high. Marrow from the recipient contained GvH clones, some of which had appeared first in ileum or blood.

The CDR3 sequence is 14 residues long. V lost 4 bases and J lost 4; bases outside the gene matches: 3. Germline V CDR1 and CDR2: SGHTA, FQGTGA. Measured with immunoSEQ multiplex PCR; TCRdb has only the in-frame clones, and not every one. This sample yields some 39,000 clones, of which roughly 96% are seen a single time; about 0.5% belongs to the top ten. A word on this clone: Its antigen is not known.

The sequence was obtained from a human donor who was the organ donor for an intestinal transplant. The sequences come from unstimulated CD8+ T cells sorted from spleen or lymph node cells, collected before transplant. This chain connects TRBV7-3 to TRBJ2-3; 9 nucleotides align to TRBD1. CDR3 nucleotides: TGTGCCAGCAGCTCCGGGACAGGGTCAGATACGCAGTATTTT. It codes for CASSSGTGSDTQYF.